This T cell receptor beta chain is from a study of cytomegalovirus exposure and HLA in healthy donors. Study observations and caveats: Immune exposure was documented only through CMV serostatus. An analysis was carried out later, and it reportedly showed fewer N-insertions in an Asian-associated ancestry cluster than the 666-donor mean. The listing of roughly 160 TCR beta chains classed them as cytomegalovirus-associated. TCR beta chains associated with HLA were, in a later analysis, more clonally expanded than equally common others.

The CDR3 loop spans 12 amino acids. The V and J ends lost 0 bases and 2 bases respectively, with 3 bases between them. Germline V gene sequence: CDR1 SGHKS, CDR2 YYEKEE (reference sequence). Regarding this clone: Its matching antigen is unknown.

Primers: 60 Vbeta forward and 13 Jbeta reverse. TCRdb keeps only in-frame clones here, not all; method: immunoSEQ multiplex PCR. The sample lists 150,000 to 200,000 clones, roughly 84% occurring once. Specimen: PBMCs. The V call is TRBV5-5, the J call TRBJ2-7; unclear D gene. The clonotype comes from a young woman in good health and CMV-seronegative. The CDR3 loop reads CASSLGTYEQYF. The CDR3, as DNA: TGTGCCAGCAGCTTGGGTACCTACGAGCAGTACTTC. Together with reference TRBV5-5 and TRBJ2-7, the CDR3 gives the full variable domain: DAGVTQSPTHLIKTRGQQVTLRCSPISGHKSVSWYQQVLGQGPQFIFQYYEKEERGRGNFPDRFSARQFPNYSSELNVNALLLGDSALYLCASSLGTYEQYFGPGTRLTVT.